This entry concerns a single TCR beta chain. Its antigen is unknown. This record belongs to a study of T cell repertoires in cytomegalovirus infection. Looking at the study overall: Public TCR beta signature analysis indicated the presence of both CMV infection and matching HLA type. Points from the study as a whole: Dominant in the ex vivo response were TCR beta clonotypes restricted by HLA-C and specific for CMV. Public TCR beta family frequency separated CMV-and-HLA carriers, including in an independent cohort.

TCRdb used MiXCR to reprocess the reads, holding one entry per CDR3 protein. The sample lists hundreds of thousands of distinct CDR3 sequences, roughly a third occurring once. The specimen sequenced was PBMCs. This sequence was found in a human donor in good health (CMV status not recorded). Some clones in this sample may be carry-over from other donors' samples.

The CDR3 is CASSFHDREWKNEQFF. CDR3 DNA: TGCGCCAGCAGCTTTCACGACAGGGAATGGAAGAATGAGCAGTTCTTC. The gene calls are TRBV5-1 and TRBJ2-1; 7 nucleotides align to TRBD1. Trimming took 2 bases from V and 7 from J; bases not matched to a gene: 12. The germline CDR1 and CDR2 sequences are SGHRS and YFSETQ. CDR3 length: 16 residues.